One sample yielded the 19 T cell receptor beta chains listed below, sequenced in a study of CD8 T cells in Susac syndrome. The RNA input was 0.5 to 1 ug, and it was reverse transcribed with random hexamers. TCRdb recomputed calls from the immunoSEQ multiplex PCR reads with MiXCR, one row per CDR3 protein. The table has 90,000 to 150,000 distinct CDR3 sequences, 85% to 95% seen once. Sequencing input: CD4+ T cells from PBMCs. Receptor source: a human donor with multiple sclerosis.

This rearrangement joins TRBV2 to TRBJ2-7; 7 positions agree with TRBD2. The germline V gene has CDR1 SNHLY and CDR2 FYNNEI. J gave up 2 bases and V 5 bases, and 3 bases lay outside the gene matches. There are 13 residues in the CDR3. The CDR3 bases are TGTGCCAGCAGTCTCCGGGGGGCCTACGAGCAGTACTTC. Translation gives CASSLRGAYEQYF.

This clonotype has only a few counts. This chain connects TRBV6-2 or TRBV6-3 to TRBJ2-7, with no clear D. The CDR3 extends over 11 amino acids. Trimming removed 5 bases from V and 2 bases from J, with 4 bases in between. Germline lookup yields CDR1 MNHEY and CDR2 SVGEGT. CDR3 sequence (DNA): TGTGCCAGCAGTCCCGCCTACGAGCAGTACTTC. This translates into CASSPAYEQYF.

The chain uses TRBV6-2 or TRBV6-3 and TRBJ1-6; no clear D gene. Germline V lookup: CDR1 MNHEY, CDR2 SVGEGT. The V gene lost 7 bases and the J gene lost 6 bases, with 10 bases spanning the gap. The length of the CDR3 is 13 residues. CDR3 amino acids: CASMVGSNSPLHF. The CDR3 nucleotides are TGTGCCAGCATGGTGGGAAGTAATTCACCCCTCCACTTT.

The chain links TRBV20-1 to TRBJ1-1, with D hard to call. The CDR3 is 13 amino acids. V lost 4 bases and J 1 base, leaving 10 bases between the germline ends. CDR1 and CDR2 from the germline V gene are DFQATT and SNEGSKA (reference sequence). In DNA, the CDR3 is TGCAGTGCTAAAAGGCAGCAGAACACTGAAGCTTTCTTT. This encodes CSAKRQQNTEAFF.

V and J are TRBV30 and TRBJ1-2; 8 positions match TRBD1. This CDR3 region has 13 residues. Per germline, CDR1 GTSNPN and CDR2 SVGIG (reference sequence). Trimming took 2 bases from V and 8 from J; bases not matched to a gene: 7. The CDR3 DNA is TGTGCCTGGAGTATTCAGGGGGCTGAAGGCTACACCTTC. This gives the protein CAWSIQGAEGYTF.

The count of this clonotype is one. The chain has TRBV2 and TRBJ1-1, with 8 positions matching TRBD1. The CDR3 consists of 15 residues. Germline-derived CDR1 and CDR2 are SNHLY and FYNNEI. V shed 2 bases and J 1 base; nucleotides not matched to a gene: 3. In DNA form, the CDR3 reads TGTGCCAGCAGTGAACCGACAGGGGAGAACACTGAAGCTTTCTTT. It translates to CASSEPTGENTEAFF.

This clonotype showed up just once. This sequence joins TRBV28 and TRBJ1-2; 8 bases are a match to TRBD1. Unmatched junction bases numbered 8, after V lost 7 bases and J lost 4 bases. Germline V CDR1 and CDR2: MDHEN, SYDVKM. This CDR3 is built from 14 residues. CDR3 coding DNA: TGTGCCAGCACTGTCGGGACAGGCGGCTATGGCTACACCTTC. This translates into CASTVGTGGYGYTF.

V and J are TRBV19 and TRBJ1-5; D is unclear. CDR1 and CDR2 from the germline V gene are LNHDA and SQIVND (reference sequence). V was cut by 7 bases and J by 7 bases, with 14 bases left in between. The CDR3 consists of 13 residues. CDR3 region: CASTPEVGQPQHF. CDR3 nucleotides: TGTGCCAGTACCCCCGAGGTGGGGCAGCCCCAGCATTTT.

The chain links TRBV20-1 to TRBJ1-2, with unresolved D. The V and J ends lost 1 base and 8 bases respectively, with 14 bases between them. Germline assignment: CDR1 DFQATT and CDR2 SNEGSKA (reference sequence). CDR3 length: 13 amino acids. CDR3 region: CSARGGIGKGYTF. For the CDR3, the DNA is TGCAGTGCTAGAGGGGGAATCGGAAAGGGCTACACCTTC.

In DNA form, the CDR3 reads TGTGCCAGTAAACCGGGACAGGGACCTAATAGCAATCAGCCCCAGCATTTT. Translation: CASKPGQGPNSNQPQHF. V usage is TRBV19 and J usage is TRBJ1-5, with 9 bases that match TRBD1. J lost 0 bases, V lost 7 bases, and 10 bases had no gene match. The germline CDR1 and CDR2 sequences are LNHDA and SQIVND (reference sequence). The CDR3 spans 17 residues.

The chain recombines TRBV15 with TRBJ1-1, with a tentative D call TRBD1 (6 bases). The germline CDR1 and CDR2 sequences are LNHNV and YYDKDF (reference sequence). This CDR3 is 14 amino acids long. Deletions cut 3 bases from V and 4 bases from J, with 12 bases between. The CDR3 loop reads CATSRRGRSTEAFF. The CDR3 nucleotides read TGTGCCACCAGCAGGAGGGGGAGAAGCACTGAAGCTTTCTTT.

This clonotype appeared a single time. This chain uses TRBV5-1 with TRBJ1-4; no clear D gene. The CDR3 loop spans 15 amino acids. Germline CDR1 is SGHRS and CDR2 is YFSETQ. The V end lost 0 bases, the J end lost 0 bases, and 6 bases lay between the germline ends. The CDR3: CASSLGVATNEKLFF. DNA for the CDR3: TGCGCCAGCAGCTTGGGGGTCGCAACTAATGAAAAACTGTTTTTT.

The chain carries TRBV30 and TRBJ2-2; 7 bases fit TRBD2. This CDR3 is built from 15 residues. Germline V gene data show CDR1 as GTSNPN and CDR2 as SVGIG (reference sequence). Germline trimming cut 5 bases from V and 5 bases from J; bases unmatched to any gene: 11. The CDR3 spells CAWSLSGGDTGELFF. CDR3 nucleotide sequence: TGTGCCTGGTCCCTAAGTGGGGGGGATACCGGGGAGCTGTTTTTT.

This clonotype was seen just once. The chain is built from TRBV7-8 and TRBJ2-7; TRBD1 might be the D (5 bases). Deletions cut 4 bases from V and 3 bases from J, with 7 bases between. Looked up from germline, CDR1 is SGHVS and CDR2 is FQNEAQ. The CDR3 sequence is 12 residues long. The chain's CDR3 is CASSYQGYEQYF. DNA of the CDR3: TGTGCCAGCAGCTACCAGGGCTACGAGCAGTACTTC.

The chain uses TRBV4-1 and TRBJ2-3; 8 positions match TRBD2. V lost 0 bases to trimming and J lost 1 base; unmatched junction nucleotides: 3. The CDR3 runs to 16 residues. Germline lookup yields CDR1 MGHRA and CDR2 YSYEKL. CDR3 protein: CASSQDTAGGTDTQYF. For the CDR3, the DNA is TGCGCCAGCAGCCAAGATACAGCGGGGGGCACAGATACGCAGTATTTT.

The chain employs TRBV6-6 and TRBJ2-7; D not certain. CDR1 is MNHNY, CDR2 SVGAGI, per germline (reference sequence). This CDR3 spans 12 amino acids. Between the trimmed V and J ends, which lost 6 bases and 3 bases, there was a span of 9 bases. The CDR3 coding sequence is TGTGCCAGCAGCGGAGTTTACTACGAGCAGTACTTC. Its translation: CASSGVYYEQYF.

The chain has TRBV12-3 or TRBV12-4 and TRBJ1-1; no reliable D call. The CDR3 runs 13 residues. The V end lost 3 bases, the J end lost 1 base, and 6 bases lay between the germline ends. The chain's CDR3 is CASSLRENTEAFF. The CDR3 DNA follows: TGTGCCAGCAGTTTGCGAGAGAACACTGAAGCTTTCTTT.

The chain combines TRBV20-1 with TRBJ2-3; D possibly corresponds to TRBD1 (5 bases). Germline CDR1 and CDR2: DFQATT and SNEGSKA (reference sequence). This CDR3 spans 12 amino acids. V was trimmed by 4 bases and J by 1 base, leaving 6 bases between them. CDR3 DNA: TGCAGTGCTACACAGGGCACAGATACGCAGTATTTT. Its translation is CSATQGTDTQYF.

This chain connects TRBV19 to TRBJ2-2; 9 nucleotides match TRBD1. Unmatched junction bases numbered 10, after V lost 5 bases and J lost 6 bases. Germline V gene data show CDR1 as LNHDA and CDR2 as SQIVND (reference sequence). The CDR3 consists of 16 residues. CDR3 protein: CASSPSGTGRAGELFF. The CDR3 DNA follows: TGTGCCAGTAGTCCTTCCGGGACAGGGCGGGCCGGGGAGCTGTTTTTT.